Below, 25 T cell receptor beta chains from the same sample are listed, as sequenced in a study of blood T cell repertoires in COVID-19. The repertoire was sequenced with immunoSEQ multiplex PCR; TCRdb's copy has only in-frame clones and lacks some. The repertoire holds under 250,000 clones, with about four fifths as singletons. Sequenced input: peripheral blood. The receptors shown here come from a man younger than 45 who had recovered from COVID-19.

This chain links TRBV4-1 with TRBJ1-1; D possibly corresponds to TRBD1 (5 bases). There are 15 residues in the CDR3. Germline V lookup: CDR1 MGHRA, CDR2 YSYEKL. V dropped 0 bases and J dropped 3 bases, with 11 bases sitting between them. CDR3 amino acids: CASSQDPGGYTEAFF. CDR3 nucleotide sequence: TGCGCCAGCAGCCAAGATCCGGGGGGATACACTGAAGCTTTCTTT.

The gene calls are TRBV6-5 and TRBJ2-7; TRBD2 aligns across 11 bases. CDR1 and CDR2 from the germline V gene are MNHEY and SVGAGI. The V and J ends lost 4 bases and 1 base, in that order; junction bases with no gene match: 0. This CDR3 is built from 14 residues. CDR3 coding DNA: TGTGCCAGCAGTTGGACTAGCGGGTCCTACGAGCAGTACTTC. It yields the protein CASSWTSGSYEQYF.

The V gene is TRBV12-3 or TRBV12-4, the J gene TRBJ1-5, with D uncertain. The CDR3 loop spans 13 amino acids. V was cut by 7 bases and J by 4 bases, with 11 bases left in between. In DNA form, the CDR3 reads TGTGCCAGCACAACGGGGAGTAATCAGCCCCAGCATTTT. This translates into CASTTGSNQPQHF.

This sequence joins TRBV18 and TRBJ1-4, with 7 bases fitting TRBD1. The CDR3 covers 15 residues. The trim removed 4 bases at V and 8 bases at J, leaving 10 bases unmatched. Per the germline V gene, CDR1 is KGHSH and CDR2 is LQKENI. The CDR3 protein is CASSRAGTALEKLFF. CDR3 DNA sequence: TGTGCCAGCTCACGGGCCGGGACAGCGTTAGAAAAACTGTTTTTT.

The CDR3 coding sequence is TGTGCCAGCAGTACCGCCGGACTAGCAAACACCGGGGAGCTGTTTTTT. Translating it yields CASSTAGLANTGELFF. The chain carries TRBV27 and TRBJ2-2; 8 bases are a match to TRBD2. V shed 5 bases, J shed 2 bases, and the junction held 7 bases outside the gene matches. The CDR3 contains 16 residues. Per germline, CDR1 MNHEY and CDR2 SMNVEV (reference sequence).

The V and J genes are TRBV18 and TRBJ2-3, with D uncertain. With 3 bases removed from V and 4 bases from J, the gap between germline ends came to 11 bases. The CDR3 is 14 amino acids. The germline gives CDR1 KGHSH, CDR2 LQKENI. CDR3 region: CASSPGAPADTQYF. The CDR3 nucleotides are TGTGCCAGCTCACCCGGAGCCCCCGCAGATACGCAGTATTTT. The variable domain in full, with the rest retrieved from reference TRBV18 and TRBJ2-3, is NAGVMQNPRHLVRRRGQEARLRCSPMKGHSHVYWYRQLPEEGLKFMVYLQKENIIDESGMPKERFSAEFPKEGPSILRIQQVVRGDSAAYFCASSPGAPADTQYFGPGTRLTVL.

This chain joins TRBV10-3 and TRBJ1-1, with unresolved D. Germline CDR1 ENHRY, CDR2 SYGVKD. V was cut by 0 bases and J by 3 bases, with 8 bases left in between. The CDR3 length is 14 residues. CDR3 nucleotide sequence: TGTGCCATCAGTGAGTCGCCCGCGGACACTGAAGCTTTCTTT. It translates to CAISESPADTEAFF.

This clone was recorded once. The CDR3 region has the DNA TGTGCCAGCGGCCGAGGACAGGGGGGGAATGAAAAACTGTTTTTT. It encodes CASGRGQGGNEKLFF. The chain couples TRBV6-5 to TRBJ1-4, with 10 bases lining up with TRBD1. The CDR3 consists of 15 residues. The germline gives CDR1 MNHEY, CDR2 SVGAGI. V was clipped by 8 bases and J by 5 bases; unmatched bases: 8.

The chain is built from TRBV3-1 (or the pseudogene TRBV3-2) and TRBJ2-7, with a weak D call TRBD1 (6 bases). Germline CDR1 is LGHDT and CDR2 is YNNKEL (reference sequence). The CDR3 length is 15 residues. With 1 base removed from V and 5 bases from J, the gap between germline ends came to 15 bases. CDR3 sequence (DNA): TGTGCCAGCAGCCAAGGGTCAGGCCAGGGGAACGAGCAGTACTTC. This codes for CASSQGSGQGNEQYF.

The chain combines TRBV7-9 with TRBJ2-4; 12 positions agree with TRBD1. CDR1 and CDR2 from the germline V gene are SEHNR and FQNEAQ (reference sequence). With 2 bases clipped from V and 10 bases from J, the junction kept 9 bases outside the gene matches. This CDR3 region has 16 residues. CDR3 sequence reads: CASSLRRDRGLEIQYF. The CDR3 DNA is TGTGCCAGCAGCTTAAGGAGGGACAGGGGGCTCGAGATTCAGTACTTC.

This clone has a handful of counts. The chain uses TRBV2 and TRBJ2-2; 8 nucleotides agree with TRBD1. The CDR3 contains 14 residues. Germline V gene data show CDR1 as SNHLY and CDR2 as FYNNEI. The junction had 2 bases not matched to a gene; V was cut back by 6 bases and J by 2 bases. The CDR3 region is CASRGTGNTGELFF. The CDR3 DNA sequence: TGTGCCAGCAGGGGGACAGGCAACACCGGGGAGCTGTTTTTT.

The chain employs TRBV6-1 and TRBJ1-5; TRBD1 might be the D (5 bases). The ends were cut back, 2 bases at V and 6 bases at J, with 11 bases in the middle. Germline CDR1 MNHNS, CDR2 SASEGT. The CDR3 loop spans 14 amino acids. The CDR3: CASSEIWGGQPQHF. The CDR3 coding sequence is TGTGCCAGCAGTGAAATCTGGGGGGGTCAGCCCCAGCATTTT.

The J gene is TRBJ2-7, the V gene TRBV12-3 or TRBV12-4, with D uncertain. V was trimmed by 4 bases and J by 2 bases, leaving 9 bases between them. The length of the CDR3 is 13 residues. In DNA form, the CDR3 reads TGTGCCAGCAGTTCCCTAGAGCCCTACGAGCAGTACTTC. It yields the protein CASSSLEPYEQYF.

This rearrangement joins TRBV19 to TRBJ2-1, with 11 bases fitting TRBD2. Germline lookup yields CDR1 LNHDA and CDR2 SQIVND (reference sequence). The junction had 12 bases not matched to a gene; V was cut back by 5 bases and J by 0 bases. The length of the CDR3 is 19 residues. For the CDR3, the DNA is TGTGCCAGTAGTTCCACCCGACTAGCGGGGTCGAGCTCCTACAATGAGCAGTTCTTC. As protein: CASSSTRLAGSSSYNEQFF. The variable domain in full, completed from reference TRBV19 and TRBJ2-1, reads DGGITQSPKYLFRKEGQNVTLSCEQNLNHDAMYWYRQDPGQGLRLIYYSQIVNDFQKGDIAEGYSVSREKKESFPLTVTSAQKNPTAFYLCASSSTRLAGSSSYNEQFFGPGTRLTVL.

The V and J genes are TRBV5-4 and TRBJ2-5, with D perhaps matching TRBD1 (6 bases). Germline CDR1 is SGHNT and CDR2 is YYREEE (reference sequence). Trimming took 0 bases from V and 2 from J, leaving 11 bases between them. The CDR3 loop spans 15 amino acids. The CDR3 loop reads CASSLAATGQETQYF. CDR3 nucleotides: TGTGCCAGCAGCTTGGCCGCGACAGGTCAAGAGACCCAGTACTTC.

A remark on this clone: Other DNA sequences in this sample translate to the same CDR3. This chain uses TRBV27 with TRBJ2-3, with 7 positions matching TRBD1. The CDR3 is 14 residues long. CDR1 and CDR2 (germline): MNHEY, SMNVEV (reference sequence). V lost 6 bases to trimming and J lost 3 bases; unmatched junction nucleotides: 6. The CDR3 DNA reads as TGTGCCAGCAGCCGGGACAGAGGGACAGATACGCAGTATTTT. Protein product: CASSRDRGTDTQYF.

V usage is TRBV6-2 or TRBV6-3 and J usage is TRBJ1-2; D unresolved. CDR1 and CDR2 from the germline V gene are MNHEY and SVGEGT. The CDR3 consists of 15 residues. V gave up 5 bases and J gave up 4 bases, with 17 bases separating them. CDR3 amino acids: CASSRERHSIYGYTF. CDR3 DNA sequence: TGTGCCAGCAGTAGGGAGAGACATTCGATCTATGGCTACACCTTC.

This clone was counted once. This chain links TRBV4-1 with TRBJ1-5; 8 positions agree with TRBD1. The length of the CDR3 is 16 residues. Trimming at V came to 5 bases and at J to 3 bases, leaving 9 bases not matched to a gene. Per germline, CDR1 MGHRA and CDR2 YSYEKL. CDR3 protein: CASSIRLTGANQPQHF. The CDR3 DNA reads as TGCGCCAGCAGCATTCGCTTGACAGGGGCCAATCAGCCCCAGCATTTT.

The chain links TRBV3-1 (or the pseudogene TRBV3-2) to TRBJ2-7; D not certain. Germline V gene sequence: CDR1 LGHDT, CDR2 YNNKEL (reference sequence). Deletions cut 0 bases from V and 4 bases from J, with 7 bases between. The CDR3 spans 13 residues. The CDR3 DNA is TGTGCCAGCAGCCAAGATTCCCGTTACGAGCAGTACTTC. Translating gives CASSQDSRYEQYF.

This chain uses TRBV7-2 with TRBJ1-1; weak D call: TRBD1 (6 bases). Germline V gives CDR1 SGHTA, CDR2 FQGNSA. Trimming shortened V by 5 bases and J by 4 bases, and 11 bases separated the two germline ends. CDR3 length: 13 residues. CDR3 bases: TGTGCCAGCAGCACCGGACAGAGCACTGAAGCTTTCTTT. Translation: CASSTGQSTEAFF. The whole variable domain, remainder taken from reference TRBV7-2 and TRBJ1-1, is GAGVSQSPSNKVTEKGKDVELRCDPISGHTALYWYRQSLGQGLEFLIYFQGNSAPDKSGLPSDRFSAERTGGSVSTLTIQRTQQEDSAVYLCASSTGQSTEAFFGQGTRLTVV.

This clone was recorded a few times. CDR3 in amino acids: CASSRVDSSGNTIYF. Here the CDR3 DNA reads TGTGCCAGCAGCCGTGTGGACAGCTCTGGAAACACCATATATTTT. V usage is TRBV6-2 or TRBV6-3 and J usage is TRBJ1-3, with D possibly matching TRBD1 (6 bases). Trimming stripped 6 bases from V and 0 bases from J, with 12 bases between. Germline lookup yields CDR1 MNHEY and CDR2 SVGEGT. CDR3 length equals 15 residues.

This chain links TRBV5-1 with TRBJ1-4, with unresolved D. Between the trimmed V and J ends, which lost 4 bases and 8 bases, there was a span of 15 bases. This CDR3 spans 14 amino acids. Germline CDR1 reads SGHRS; CDR2 reads YFSETQ. CDR3 sequence (DNA): TGCGCCAGCAGCCCGGGCCGGGAGGGCGAAAAACTGTTTTTT. It encodes CASSPGREGEKLFF. The full variable domain, with the rest looked up from reference TRBV5-1 and TRBJ1-4, is KAGVTQTPRYLIKTRGQQVTLSCSPISGHRSVSWYQQTPGQGLQFLFEYFSETQRNKGNFPGRFSGRQFSNSRSEMNVSTLELGDSALYLCASSPGREGEKLFFGSGTQLSVL.

V gene TRBV5-1 combines with J gene TRBJ2-7; 7 nucleotides align to TRBD2. V shed 6 bases, J shed 3 bases, and the junction held 12 bases outside the gene matches. The CDR3 has 15 residues. Germline CDR1 reads SGHRS; CDR2 reads YFSETQ. This chain's CDR3 is CASKRSSGDHYEQYF. In DNA, the CDR3 is TGCGCCAGCAAAAGGAGCAGCGGGGACCACTACGAGCAGTACTTC. The full variable domain, completed using reference TRBV5-1 and TRBJ2-7, is KAGVTQTPRYLIKTRGQQVTLSCSPISGHRSVSWYQQTPGQGLQFLFEYFSETQRNKGNFPGRFSGRQFSNSRSEMNVSTLELGDSALYLCASKRSSGDHYEQYFGPGTRLTVT.

This sequence joins TRBV11-2 and TRBJ2-4; TRBD2 matches 16 bases. The CDR3 sequence is 19 residues long. With 4 bases clipped from V and 0 bases from J, the junction kept 6 bases outside the gene matches. Germline CDR1 and CDR2: SGHAT and FQNNGV. The CDR3 nucleotides are TGTGCCAGCAGCTCCCCGGGACTAGCGGGGGGGCTAGCCAAAAACATTCAGTACTTC. This gives the protein CASSSPGLAGGLAKNIQYF.

The rearrangement uses TRBV9 and TRBJ2-2; 7 bases are a match to TRBD1. Germline V lookup: CDR1 SGDLS, CDR2 YYNGEE. V lost 4 bases to trimming and J lost 3 bases; unmatched junction nucleotides: 9. The CDR3 is 16 amino acids. CDR3 in amino acids: CASSSLTGLDTGELFF. The DNA for the CDR3 is TGTGCCAGCAGCAGCCTGACAGGGCTCGACACCGGGGAGCTGTTTTTT.